This T cell receptor beta chain was obtained from a study of cytomegalovirus exposure and HLA in healthy donors. Study results and caveats: CMV serostatus was the sole immune exposure information available. Researchers left out some V segments, among them TRBV6-2 and TRBV6-3, as indistinguishable.

Germline CDR1 reads SGHRS; CDR2 reads YFSETQ. This CDR3 has 14 amino acids. J was trimmed by 2 bases and V by 3 bases; bases with no gene match: 2. PCR was performed using 60 Vbeta and 13 Jbeta primers. Clones were read by immunoSEQ multiplex PCR, and TCRdb kept only the in-frame ones, dropping some. The sample shows around 33,000 clones, 60% to 80% of them seen only once. The table lists this clone with a few counts. Its antigen is still unknown. The V and J genes are TRBV5-1 and TRBJ2-5; 9 positions agree with TRBD2. The TCR sequence derives from a woman aged 25 to 39 in good health and CMV-seropositive. Sequenced material: PBMCs. CDR3 sequence reads: CASSSTSGQETQYF. The CDR3 DNA reads TGCGCCAGCAGCTCTACTAGCGGGCAAGAGACCCAGTACTTC. Full variable domain (remainder filled in from reference TRBV5-1 and TRBJ2-5): KAGVTQTPRYLIKTRGQQVTLSCSPISGHRSVSWYQQTPGQGLQFLFEYFSETQRNKGNFPGRFSGRQFSNSRSEMNVSTLELGDSALYLCASSSTSGQETQYFGPGTRLLVL.